Shown below are 23 T cell receptor beta chains from a single sample sequenced in a study of metastatic and nonmetastatic thyroid tumors. Prior to thyroid surgery, none of the patients had received any treatment. TCRdb re-analyzed the PCR reads using MiXCR. This table has tens of thousands of clones, roughly 20% appearing once. Sequencing input: blood. Every receptor here comes from a female donor with papillary thyroid cancer or a benign thyroid nodule (not recorded which). Some clones in this sample may be carry-over from other donors' samples.

This clone was seen a handful of times. The chain employs TRBV19 and TRBJ1-6; D is possibly TRBD1 (6 bases). Germline V gene sequence: CDR1 LNHDA, CDR2 SQIVND (reference sequence). Trimming shortened V by 10 bases and J by 6 bases, and 16 bases separated the two germline ends. The CDR3 covers 14 residues. This chain's CDR3 is CAISRDMPNSPLHF. The CDR3 coding sequence is TGTGCCATTAGCCGGGACATGCCTAATTCACCCCTCCACTTT.

In its sample, this clone was seen many times. The chain carries TRBV6-4 and TRBJ2-1; D is possibly TRBD2 (7 bases). V was trimmed by 4 bases and J by 5 bases, leaving 15 bases between them. This CDR3 spans 15 amino acids. CDR1 and CDR2 (germline): MRHNA, SNTAGT. The CDR3 region is CASSGSGGGHNEQFF. CDR3 DNA: TGTGCCAGCAGTGGGTCTGGGGGGGGCCACAATGAGCAGTTCTTC.

This clone has a count of ten or more. The chain joins TRBV5-6 to TRBJ2-5; no definite D call. With 2 bases removed from V and 13 bases from J, the gap between germline ends came to 12 bases. The CDR3 covers 11 residues. CDR1 and CDR2 (germline): SGHDT, YYEEEE. For the CDR3, the DNA is TGTGCCAGCAGCTTCTCCGGTCCCCTGTACTTC. Translated: CASSFSGPLYF.

The chain carries TRBV3-1 and TRBJ2-7; 10 bases line up with TRBD2. The CDR3 has 16 residues. Germline-derived CDR1 and CDR2 are LGHDT and YNNKEL (reference sequence). Germline trimming cut 4 bases from V and 1 base from J; bases unmatched to any gene: 7. The CDR3 DNA reads as TGTGCCAGCAGCCTGAGGACTAGCGGAGCGTCCTACGAGCAGTACTTC. It encodes CASSLRTSGASYEQYF.

This clone was counted between two and nine times. A read error may be the cause here, since a much bigger clone is one base away. This rearrangement joins TRBV7-3 to TRBJ2-3, with TRBD2 identical over 13 bases. CDR3 length equals 17 residues. Looked up from germline, CDR1 is SGHTA and CDR2 is FQGTGA. CDR3 sequence: CASSPLGLAGRTDTRYF. DNA for the CDR3: TGTGCCAGCAGCCCGCTGGGACTAGCGGGGCGCACAGATACGCGGTATTTT.

This clone was counted ten times or more. V is TRBV7-6 and J is TRBJ2-1; 9 bases agree with TRBD2. The CDR3 length is 16 residues. Germline values: CDR1 SGHVS, CDR2 FNYEAQ. V gave up 5 bases and J gave up 4 bases; unmatched junction bases: 9. The CDR3 DNA sequence: TGTGCCAGCAGCCCATTAGCGGGAGTACGATACAATGAGCAGTTCTTC. Its translation is CASSPLAGVRYNEQFF.

This clone was counted ten times or more. The rearrangement joins TRBV5-6 to TRBJ2-1, with 10 bases identical to TRBD2. The CDR3 loop spans 18 amino acids. Germline lookup yields CDR1 SGHDT and CDR2 YYEEEE. V trimming: 4 bases; J trimming: 0 bases; junction bases outside the gene matches: 10. CDR3: CASSPPGLASPSYNEQFF. The CDR3 bases are TGTGCCAGCAGCCCACCGGGACTAGCGAGCCCCTCCTACAATGAGCAGTTCTTC.

The V gene is TRBV7-8, the J gene TRBJ2-7; D is unclear. The length of the CDR3 is 13 residues. The V gene's germline CDR1 is SGHVS and CDR2 FQNEAQ. Trimming took 1 base from V and 8 from J, leaving 12 bases between them. CDR3 DNA: TGTGCCAGCAGCTTAGTTGGATTTTTAAAGCAGTACTTC. Translated: CASSLVGFLKQYF.

This clone was seen many times. This sequence joins TRBV7-3 and TRBJ2-3; 13 bases fit TRBD2. V dropped 5 bases and J dropped 1; count of bases not matched to a gene: 6. In germline, CDR1 is SGHTA, CDR2 FQGTGA. CDR3 length: 17 residues. CDR3 in amino acids: CASSPLGLAGRTDTQYF. CDR3 nucleotides: TGTGCCAGCAGCCCGCTGGGACTAGCGGGGCGCACAGATACGCAGTATTTT.

This clone has just a few counts. The chain joins TRBV28 to TRBJ2-3, with D possibly TRBD2 on 5 matching bases. Germline CDR1 reads MDHEN; CDR2 reads SYDVKM. The CDR3 contains 17 residues. Trimming removed 6 bases from V and 0 bases from J, with 19 bases in between. The CDR3 sequence: CASSSAGGLHSTDTQYF. The CDR3 nucleotides are TGTGCCAGCAGCTCCGCCGGAGGACTGCACAGCACAGATACGCAGTATTTT.

J is TRBJ1-1 and V is TRBV5-1; 7 positions agree with TRBD1. This CDR3 comprises 15 residues. Germline trimming cut 0 bases from V and 4 bases from J; bases unmatched to any gene: 6. Per the germline V gene, CDR1 is SGHRS and CDR2 is YFSETQ. The CDR3 loop reads CASSLVGQGGTEAFF. CDR3 coding DNA: TGCGCCAGCAGCTTGGTCGGCCAGGGGGGCACTGAAGCTTTCTTT.

This clone was observed at least ten times. CDR3 residues: CATSRGDRANNQPQHF. CDR3 DNA: TGTGCCACCAGCAGAGGGGACAGGGCTAACAATCAGCCCCAGCATTTT. This chain connects TRBV15 to TRBJ1-5; 9 positions match TRBD1. The CDR3 totals 16 residues. Germline-derived CDR1 and CDR2 are LNHNV and YYDKDF (reference sequence). V was clipped by 1 base and J by 3 bases; unmatched bases: 4.

The chain uses TRBV3-1 and TRBJ2-7; unclear D gene. This CDR3 contains 14 residues. Trimming took off 3 bases at V and 6 bases at J, with 15 bases between the two ends. Germline assignment: CDR1 LGHDT and CDR2 YNNKEL (reference sequence). CDR3 protein: CASSQRKSPSEQYF. The CDR3 region has the DNA TGTGCCAGCAGCCAGCGGAAGTCCCCCAGCGAGCAGTACTTC.

This clone was seen repeatedly, ten times or more. The CDR3 loop is CASSPRGEGIQYF. The CDR3 DNA sequence: TGTGCCAGCAGCCCAAGGGGGGAAGGCATTCAGTACTTC. This rearrangement joins TRBV9 to TRBJ2-4; tentatively, D is TRBD1 or TRBD2 (6 bases each). CDR1 is SGDLS and CDR2 is YYNGEE in the germline V gene. This CDR3 comprises 13 residues. Trimming shortened V by 4 bases and J by 9 bases, and 14 bases separated the two germline ends.

About this clone: A much larger clone lies a single base off, so this may be a read error. The chain joins TRBV2 to TRBJ2-1; possibly TRBD1 or TRBD2 for D (5 bases each). V was clipped by 6 bases and J by 5 bases, with 17 bases between them. This CDR3 spans 15 amino acids. Germline-derived CDR1 and CDR2 are SNHLY and FYNNEI. CDR3 nucleotide sequence: TGTGCCAGCAGAGCCGGACCAGGGAGAGACAATGAGCAGTTCTTC. It is translated as CASRAGPGRDNEQFF.

Ten or more counts support this clone. The V gene is TRBV20-1, the J gene TRBJ2-2; D is unresolved. Trimming took 4 bases from V and 7 from J, leaving 19 bases between them. CDR1 and CDR2 from the germline V gene are DFQATT and SNEGSKA (reference sequence). CDR3 length: 15 residues. CDR3 protein: CSANLVKGTGGELFF. The CDR3 region has the DNA TGCAGTGCTAACCTGGTTAAGGGAACCGGCGGGGAGCTGTTTTTT.

The sample holds many counts of this clone. The gene calls are TRBV19 and TRBJ2-3; TRBD1 aligns across 7 bases. V lost 7 bases and J lost 3; bases outside the gene matches: 10. Germline lookup yields CDR1 LNHDA and CDR2 SQIVND (reference sequence). The length of the CDR3 is 15 residues. CDR3 in amino acids: CASTRGYRGTDTQYF. For the CDR3, the DNA is TGTGCCAGTACCAGGGGGTACAGGGGTACAGATACGCAGTATTTT.

This clone was found a few times. The V call is TRBV7-2, the J call TRBJ2-7, with 7 bases lining up with TRBD1. The CDR3 is 12 amino acids. The V gene end was trimmed by 6 bases and the J gene end by 7 bases; junction bases not matched to a gene: 6. Germline CDR1 is SGHTA and CDR2 is FQGNSA. CDR3 DNA: TGTGCCAGCAGACCTACAGGGGCAGAGCAGTACTTC. It specifies CASRPTGAEQYF.

There are a few counts of this clone. Written as DNA, the CDR3 is TGTGCCAGAAGATCCGGGACAGCCTACAAAAACATTCAGTACTTC. It is translated as CARRSGTAYKNIQYF. The rearrangement links TRBV28 to TRBJ2-4; 7 positions match TRBD1. The V segment lost 9 bases and the J segment 3 bases; nucleotides outside the gene matches: 11. The CDR3 covers 15 residues. The V gene's germline CDR1 is MDHEN and CDR2 SYDVKM.

This clone has at least ten counts. The chain is built from TRBV28 and TRBJ2-5; TRBD2 agrees at 9 bases. The germline gives CDR1 MDHEN, CDR2 SYDVKM. The J segment lost 4 bases and the V segment lost 7 bases, leaving 13 bases of the junction unmatched. The CDR3 spans 16 residues. The CDR3, as DNA: TGTGCCAGCACCCTTTTAGGTAGCGGGAGCGGAGAGACCCAGTACTTC. Its translation: CASTLLGSGSGETQYF.

To note about this clone: A much larger clone differs by one base, so this may be a read error. V and J are TRBV5-1 and TRBJ2-5; 8 positions match TRBD1. Per germline, CDR1 SGHRS and CDR2 YFSETQ. This CDR3 spans 17 amino acids. V lost 2 bases to trimming and J lost 4 bases; unmatched junction nucleotides: 13. This CDR3 reads CASSFTFTGGSGETQYF. The CDR3 nucleotides read TGCGCCAGCAGCTTTACTTTTACAGGGGGGTCCGGAGAGACCCAGTACTTC.

In its sample, this clone was seen many times. The J gene is TRBJ2-1, the V gene TRBV20-1, with TRBD2 identical over 8 bases. Germline trimming cut 1 base from V and 8 bases from J; bases unmatched to any gene: 7. Germline V gene sequence: CDR1 DFQATT, CDR2 SNEGSKA (reference sequence). The CDR3 has 14 residues. The CDR3, as DNA: TGCAGTGCTAGAGCCGGGACTAGGTTTGATGAGCAGTTCTTC. Residues: CSARAGTRFDEQFF.

This clone counts as medium-sized (0.01 to 0.1%). V and J are TRBV27 and TRBJ2-7; the D is unclear. This CDR3 contains 13 residues. The V gene's germline CDR1 is MNHEY and CDR2 SMNVEV (reference sequence). Trimming left V 6 bases short and J 0 bases short, with 9 bases between. The CDR3 is CASSLNPSYEQYF. The CDR3 coding sequence is TGTGCCAGCAGCTTGAATCCCTCCTACGAGCAGTACTTC.